This T cell receptor beta chain was documented in a study of cytomegalovirus exposure and HLA in healthy donors. As regards this clone: Its specificity is unknown.

The PCR was carried out with 60 Vbeta primers and 13 Jbeta primers. Method: immunoSEQ multiplex PCR; TCRdb's copy keeps in-frame clones and lacks some. The data contain some 44,000 clones, about 85% of them seen just once; the ten biggest clones take up roughly 8%. Findings of the study overall: Analyses of presence and absence presupposed an approximately uniform sequencing depth across donors. A missense variant in DCLRE1C was later tied to TCR beta V- and J-gene trimming. Reports indicate that TCR beta sequences accurately predicted the HLA-A and HLA-B alleles of most subjects.

Healthy bone marrow donors formed the donor group. This clonotype was sampled from a woman aged 40-49 years in good health and CMV-seropositive. Sequencing used PBMCs.

In DNA form, the CDR3 reads TGTGCCAGCGAAAGCGGTAACCTAGCCAAAAACATTCAGTACTTC. It specifies CASESGNLAKNIQYF. V usage is TRBV28 and J usage is TRBJ2-4, with D possibly matching TRBD2 (5 bases). The length of the CDR3 is 15 residues. The germline V gene encodes CDR1 MDHEN and CDR2 SYDVKM. Trimming removed 8 bases at V and 0 bases at J, with 14 bases between.